This T cell receptor beta chain was observed in a study of PD-1 blockade in classical Hodgkin lymphoma. Following autologous stem cell transplantation, relapse occurred in every patient, and exposure to brentuximab vedotin varied. CDR1 and CDR2 from the germline V gene are ENHRY and SYGVKD. The CDR3 runs 12 residues. Trimming removed 0 bases at V and 5 bases at J, with 5 bases between. This table comes from immunoSEQ multiplex PCR, and its TCRdb copy is limited to in-frame clones, with some not included. The sample lists around 31,000 clones, 60% to 80% seen once, with roughly 4% in the top ten. The chain recombines TRBV10-3 with TRBJ2-7; no clear D gene. The receptor's source is a human donor with classical Hodgkin lymphoma. Sequencing used peripheral blood mononuclear cells (PBMCs), obtained before the second cycle of nivolumab. The CDR3 sequence: CAISESRDEQYF. The CDR3, as DNA: TGTGCCATCAGTGAGTCAAGGGACGAGCAGTACTTC.